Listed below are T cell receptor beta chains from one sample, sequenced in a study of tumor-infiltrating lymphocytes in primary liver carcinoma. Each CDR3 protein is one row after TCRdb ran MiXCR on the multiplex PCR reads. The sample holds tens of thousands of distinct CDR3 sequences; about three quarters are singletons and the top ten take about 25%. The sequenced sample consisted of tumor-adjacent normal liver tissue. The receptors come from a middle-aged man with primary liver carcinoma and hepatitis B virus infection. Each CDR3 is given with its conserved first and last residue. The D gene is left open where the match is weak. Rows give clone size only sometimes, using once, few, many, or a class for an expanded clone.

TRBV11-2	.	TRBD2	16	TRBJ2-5	TGTGCCGGCAGCCTAACTCCTGGCGGGGGGGAAGAGACCCAGTACTTC	CAGSLTPGGGEETQYF
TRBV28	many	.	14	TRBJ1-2	TGTGCCAGCAGTTTACTGGCGTCGTTGTATGGCTACACCTTC	CASSLLASLYGYTF
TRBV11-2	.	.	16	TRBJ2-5	TGTGCCGACAGATCCCTGGACTCGGCCCACCAAGAGACCCAGTACTTC	CADRSLDSAHQETQYF
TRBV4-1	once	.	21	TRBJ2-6	TGCGCCAGCAGAGTATCCGCGGGAAGGTCCCGAGTGGATAGGAGGTCCAACGTCCTGACTTTC	CASRVSAGRSRVDRRSNVLTF
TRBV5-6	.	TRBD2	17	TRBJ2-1	TGTGCCAGCAGCCCCTATCGGACTAGAGTGTCCTACAATGAGCAGTTCTTC	CASSPYRTRVSYNEQFF
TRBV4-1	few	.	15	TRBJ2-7	TGCGCCAGCAGTCCCCGAGAGGAACTCTTATACGAGCAGTACTTC	CASSPREELLYEQYF
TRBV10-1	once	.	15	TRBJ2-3	TGCGCCAGCAGTGATCCGGGAGTTGGCACAGCTACACAGTATTTT	CASSDPGVGTATQYF
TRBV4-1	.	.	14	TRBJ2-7	TGCGCCAGCAGCCAAGACTTAGGATACCACGAGCAGCATTTC	CASSQDLGYHEQHF
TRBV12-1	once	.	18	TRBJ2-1	TGTGACAGCAGCAACCCCAGTGCTAGCGGGATCTGGATGAATGAGCAGCTCTTC	CDSSNPSASGIWMNEQLF
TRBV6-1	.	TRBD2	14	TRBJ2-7	TGTGCCAGCAGGGAAAGACTAGCGGGAGTGGGGCAGTACTTC	CASRERLAGVGQYF
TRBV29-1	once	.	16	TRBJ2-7	TGCAGCGCCATGACATCTGGGAGCGGCACTACCTACGAGCATTACTTC	CSAMTSGSGTTYEHYF
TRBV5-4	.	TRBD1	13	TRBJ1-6	TGTGCCAGCAGCGTAGAGCCGGAGGGGGCCCCCTACTTT	CASSVEPEGAPYF
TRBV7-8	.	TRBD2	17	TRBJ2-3	TGTGCCAGCACCCTAAAGGGTAGCGGGTCTCATGCAGATACGCAGTATTTT	CASTLKGSGSHADTQYF
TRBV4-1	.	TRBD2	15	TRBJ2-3	TGCGCCAGTAGACACGGACTAGGGAGGTGGGATACGCAGTATTTT	CASRHGLGRWDTQYF
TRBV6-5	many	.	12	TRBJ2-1	TGTGCCAGCAGGGAGGGTGGCAATGAGCAGTTCTTC	CASREGGNEQFF
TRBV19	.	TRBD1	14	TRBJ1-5	TGTGCCAGTATCCAGACAGGGTTGGGTCAGCCCCAGCATTTT	CASIQTGLGQPQHF
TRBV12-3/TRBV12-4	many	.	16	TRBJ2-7	TGTGCCAGCAGTTTAGCGCGGGGGACAGCCACCTACGAGCAGTACTTC	CASSLARGTATYEQYF
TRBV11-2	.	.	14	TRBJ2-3	TGTGCCAGCAGCTTAGAACTATATACCGATACGCATTATTTT	CASSLELYTDTHYF
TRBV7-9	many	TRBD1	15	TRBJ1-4	TGTGCCAGCAGCTACCGACAGGGGTCTAATGAAAAACTGTTTTTT	CASSYRQGSNEKLFF
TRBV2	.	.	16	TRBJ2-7	TGTGTCAGCACCCCGATGCCCAGGGGAAATGGATACGAGCAGTACTTC	CVSTPMPRGNGYEQYF
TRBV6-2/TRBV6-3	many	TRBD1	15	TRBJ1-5	TGTGCCAGCAGGGGCCTGAGGGACAGGGGTCAGCCCCAGCATTTT	CASRGLRDRGQPQHF
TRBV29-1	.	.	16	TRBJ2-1	TGTAGTGTTTCGACTAGAGGAAGTCCCCCCTACAATGAGCAGTTCTTC	CSVSTRGSPPYNEQFF